What follows is one T cell receptor beta chain and its context. Its specificity is not known. 60 Vbeta and 13 Jbeta primers were used in PCR. Using immunoSEQ multiplex PCR, the repertoire was profiled, and TCRdb retains in-frame clones only, with some absent. The sample holds around 150,000 clones, roughly 77% seen once. This sample stems from a study of cytomegalovirus exposure and HLA in healthy donors. This CDR3 contains 17 residues. CDR1 is SGHRS, CDR2 YFSETQ, per germline. V gave up 3 bases and J gave up 7 bases; unmatched junction bases: 11. Study-wide findings and caveats: A later analysis reportedly found fewer N-insertions in an Asian-associated ancestry cluster than the roughly 680-donor mean. The study flagged fewer than 200 TCR beta chains as cytomegalovirus-associated.

The source of this sequence is a man aged 30 to 39 in good health. The sample was PBMCs. This chain connects TRBV5-1 to TRBJ2-1; 12 nucleotides line up with TRBD2. The CDR3 nucleotides are TGCGCCAGCAGCTCTGGGGCCCTAGCGGGAGGGGGGAATGAGCAGTTCTTC. It codes for CASSSGALAGGGNEQFF.